These 23 T cell receptor beta chains originate from one sample sequenced in a study of tumor-infiltrating lymphocytes in primary liver carcinoma. Starting material of around 490 ng total RNA yielded TCR beta cDNA via a constant-region primer. Employing slightly modified ARM-PCR, three nested multiplex PCR rounds were run, and these gave rise to the TCR beta libraries. TRBV1-TRBV30 forward primers paired with a C-beta reverse primer were used in the first two PCR rounds, which ran 9 to 10 cycles each. TCRdb re-called the multiplex PCR reads with MiXCR, one entry per CDR3 protein. The sample contains around 35,000 distinct CDR3 sequences, roughly 74% of which appear only once. Starting material for RNA and DNA co-extraction consisted of roughly 20-34 mg of unsorted bulk tissue. Material for sequencing was tumor-adjacent normal liver tissue. Receptors were obtained from a man aged 35-49 years with primary liver carcinoma and hepatitis B virus infection.

As for this clonotype: A read error may account for a junction end that differs from germline. The V and J genes are TRBV4-2 and TRBJ2-6, with unresolved D. The CDR3 sequence is 16 residues long. The germline CDR1 and CDR2 sequences are LGHNA and YNFKEQ. In nucleotides, the CDR3 is TGTGCCAGCATCCAAGAAGCAAGATCTGGGACCAACGTCCTGACTTTC. Residues: CASIQEARSGTNVLTF.

This clonotype was found once. The chain has TRBV24-1 and TRBJ2-1; 9 nucleotides align to TRBD2. The CDR3 contains 15 residues. J gave up 16 bases and V 5 bases, and 17 bases lay outside the gene matches. Germline V gene data show CDR1 as KGHDR and CDR2 as SFDVKD. In DNA form, the CDR3 reads TGTGCCACCAGTGCAGGCAGCATAGCGGGAGATGAACAATTCTTC. Its protein is CATSAGSIAGDEQFF.

About this clonotype itself: Relative to the germline gene, one junction end is altered; a read error may explain this. V and J are TRBV6-1 and TRBJ1-5; D is ambiguous. CDR1 MNHNS and CDR2 SASEGT come from the germline V gene. CDR3 length equals 14 residues. DNA for the CDR3: TGTGCCAGGAGTACCCATAAGGGCAATCAGTCCCAGCATTTT. This codes for CARSTHKGNQSQHF.

A note on this clonotype: This likely comes from a read error, as the CDR3 has no conserved phenylalanine or tryptophan at its end. J is TRBJ2-7 and V is TRBV29-1; D possibly corresponds to TRBD1 (6 bases). This CDR3 comprises 13 residues. CDR1 is SQVTM, CDR2 ANQGSEA, per germline. The CDR3 sequence: CIVDTGYVDEQYS. The CDR3 DNA follows: TGCATCGTCGATACAGGGTATGTCGACGAGCAGTACTCA.

In regard to this clonotype: The junction and the germline gene differ at one end; a read error may be behind it. V is TRBV6-4 and J is TRBJ2-2, with D perhaps matching TRBD2 (5 bases). Germline V lookup: CDR1 MRHNA, CDR2 SNTAGT. This CDR3 has 13 residues. In DNA form, the CDR3 reads TGTGCCAGCAGTGACAAAGAGTCCGGGGAGCTGCTTTTT. Protein product: CASSDKESGELLF.

The chain couples TRBV16 to TRBJ1-2; D unresolved. CDR3 length: 14 residues. Germline CDR1 and CDR2: KGHSY and FQNENV. With 7 bases removed from V and 5 bases from J, the gap between germline ends came to 17 bases. The CDR3 DNA reads as TGTGCCAGCATCCATTCGGTAACGGGGTATGGCTACACCTTC. Encoded protein: CASIHSVTGYGYTF.

Here the CDR3 DNA reads TGTGCTAGTGGTTTCGCCCGGGACAGGGAATACAATGTGCGGTTCTTC. It codes for CASGFARDREYNVRFF. The genes are TRBV12-5 and TRBJ2-1; 9 bases align to TRBD1. The CDR3 is 16 amino acids. J gave up 15 bases and V 3 bases, and 18 bases lay outside the gene matches. Germline CDR1 and CDR2: LGHNT and FRNRAP. The full variable domain, completed using reference TRBV12-5 and TRBJ2-1, is DARVTQTPRHKVTEMGQEVTMRCQPILGHNTVFWYRQTMMQGLELLAYFRNRAPLDDSGMPKDRFSAEMPDATLATLKIQPSEPRDSAVYFCASGFARDREYNVRFFGPGTRLTVL.

Turning to this clonotype: No conserved phenylalanine or tryptophan ends this CDR3, so it is likely a read error. The limits of the CDR3 on the DNA are not certain, so only TCRdb's listed CDR3 is given. The chain links TRBV11-2 to TRBJ2-7. Per germline, CDR1 SGHAT and CDR2 FQNNGV. The CDR3 length equals 14 residues, ends included. The CDR3 sequence: CASRSNRNSYEQHL.

In regard to this clonotype: An end of the junction differs from the germline gene, which may be a read error. The rearrangement uses TRBV28 and TRBJ1-5; D possibly corresponds to TRBD1 (6 bases). The CDR3 extends over 14 amino acids. The germline V gene encodes CDR1 MDHEN and CDR2 SYDVKM. The CDR3 protein is CARSLTGGTQSQHF. CDR3 DNA: TGTGCCAGGAGTTTGACAGGAGGAACGCAGTCCCAGCATTTT.

Comments on this clonotype: An end of the junction differs from the germline gene, which may be a read error. The V gene is TRBV20-1, the J gene TRBJ2-3, with D perhaps matching TRBD1 (6 bases). CDR1 is DFQATT, CDR2 SNEGSKA, per germline (reference sequence). This CDR3 has 15 amino acids. CDR3 loop: CSASGSGGRTDTRYF. The DNA of the CDR3 is TGCAGTGCTAGTGGTTCTGGGGGTCGGACAGATACGCGGTATTTT.

On this clonotype: Lacking the conserved final phenylalanine or tryptophan, this CDR3 likely reflects a read error. The chain is built from TRBV28 and TRBJ1-1; 8 positions match TRBD1. The CDR3 has 15 residues. V trimming: 5 bases; J trimming: 3 bases; junction bases outside the gene matches: 8. CDR1 MDHEN and CDR2 SYDVKM come from the germline V gene. CDR3 coding DNA: TGTGCCAGCAGTACTCGGACAGGGCCGGACACTGAAGCTTTCCTT. Amino acids: CASSTRTGPDTEAFL.

Notes on this clonotype: Germline is not matched at one junction end, which may reflect a read error. This chain uses TRBV29-1 with TRBJ2-1; no definite D call. Germline V lookup: CDR1 SQVTM, CDR2 ANQGSEA. CDR3 length: 12 amino acids. CDR3 residues: CSVGEAYNEQFF. The CDR3, as DNA: TGCAGCGTTGGAGAGGCATACAATGAGCAGTTTTTC.

In the case of this clonotype: One base away lies a much larger clone, so this may be a sequencing read error. This rearrangement joins TRBV28 to TRBJ1-5, with 10 bases fitting TRBD1. Per the germline V gene, CDR1 is MDHEN and CDR2 is SYDVKM. The CDR3 is 15 amino acids. This chain's CDR3 is CVSSPNGQGGQPQHF. CDR3 DNA sequence: TGTGTCAGCAGCCCGAATGGACAGGGGGGTCAGCCCCAGCATTTT. Full variable domain (missing parts from reference TRBV28 and TRBJ1-5): DVKVTQSSRYLVKRTGEKVFLECVQDMDHENMFWYRQDPGLGLRLIYFSYDVKMKEKGDIPEGYSVSREKKERFSLILESASTNQTSMYLCVSSPNGQGGQPQHFGDGTRLSIL.

A remark on this clonotype: The conserved phenylalanine or tryptophan normally closing the CDR3 is absent here, so this likely arose from a read error. V gene TRBV5-5 combines with J gene TRBJ1-1; D not certain. This CDR3 has 14 residues. Germline values: CDR1 SGHKS, CDR2 YYEKEE (reference sequence). Trimming shortened V by 0 bases and J by 1 base, and 7 bases separated the two germline ends. CDR3 sequence (DNA): TGTGCCAGCAGCTTGGCTCTGAGGAACACTGAAGCTTTCTCT. It yields the protein CASSLALRNTEAFS.

The chain uses TRBV6-2 or TRBV6-3 and TRBJ1-1; TRBD1 aligns across 8 bases. This CDR3 contains 14 residues. The germline gives CDR1 MNHEY, CDR2 SVGEGT. V dropped 10 bases and J dropped 6; count of bases not matched to a gene: 13. As DNA, the CDR3 is TGTGCCATGCGAACAGGGGGATTGGGGCCTGAAGCTTTCTTT. Translation: CAMRTGGLGPEAFF.

A note on this clonotype: The junction shows a germline mismatch at one end, possibly a read error. The chain couples TRBV6-2 or TRBV6-3 to TRBJ1-1; D not resolved. The germline V gene encodes CDR1 MNHEY and CDR2 SVGEGT. CDR3 length: 13 amino acids. The CDR3 DNA reads TGTGCTAGCACTTATTCCGACAACACTGAAGCTTTCTTT. It specifies CASTYSDNTEAFF.

This sequence joins TRBV6-5 and TRBJ2-7; 7 bases map to TRBD2. CDR1 and CDR2 from the germline V gene are MNHEY and SVGAGI. CDR3 length: 14 amino acids. V lost 5 bases to trimming and J lost 10 bases; unmatched junction nucleotides: 14. The CDR3 DNA is TGTGCCAGCAGTATCGCGGGAGTCGGGCTCGAACAGTACTTC. Amino acids: CASSIAGVGLEQYF.

This clonotype was seen at least ten times. The chain recombines TRBV24-1 with TRBJ2-3, with D unclear. This CDR3 has 13 residues. Germline V gene sequence: CDR1 KGHDR, CDR2 SFDVKD. V was clipped by 3 bases and J by 2 bases, with 5 bases between them. The DNA of the CDR3 is TGTGCCACCAGTGATCTATACACAGATACGCAGTATTTT. It encodes CATSDLYTDTQYF.

A note on this clonotype: Lacking the conserved final phenylalanine or tryptophan, this CDR3 likely reflects a read error. This rearrangement joins TRBV12-5 to TRBJ2-1, with 11 positions matching TRBD2. The CDR3 covers 16 residues. Germline V gives CDR1 LGHNT, CDR2 FRNRAP. Unmatched junction bases numbered 8, after V lost 5 bases and J lost 5 bases. CDR3 in DNA: TGTGCTAGTGGTCCAGAGACTAGCGGGGTCCACAATGAGCAGTTCTTA. It is translated as CASGPETSGVHNEQFL.

Concerning this clonotype: This CDR3 is missing its conserved last phenylalanine or tryptophan, likely due to a read error. The chain uses TRBV4-1 and TRBJ2-5; perhaps TRBD2 as D (6 bases). This CDR3 spans 12 amino acids. The germline gives CDR1 MGHRA, CDR2 YSYEKL. As DNA, the CDR3 is TGTGCCAGCAGTCCCGACCGGGAGATCCAGTACTTA. It encodes CASSPDREIQYL.

Concerning this clonotype: Here the CDR3 omits its conserved ending phenylalanine or tryptophan, so a read error is the likely source. This chain joins TRBV11-2 and TRBJ2-4; D is perhaps TRBD1 or TRBD2 (5 bases each). The germline CDR1 and CDR2 sequences are SGHAT and FQNNGV. This CDR3 region has 14 residues. Trimming pared 4 bases from V and 7 bases from J, leaving 14 bases between. DNA for the CDR3: TGTGCCAGCAGCTCCAGGAGAGGGGATAACATTCAGTACCTC. This translates into CASSSRRGDNIQYL.

This clonotype is a singleton in its sample. The rearrangement joins TRBV11-2 to TRBJ2-1, with D maybe TRBD2 (6 bases). The CDR3 length is 16 residues. The V gene's germline CDR1 is SGHAT and CDR2 FQNNGV. The CDR3 protein is CASSSTMSGCYNEQFF. The CDR3 DNA sequence: TGTGCTAGTAGCTCAACCATGAGCGGGTGTTACAATGAGCAGTTCTTC.

Worth noting for this clonotype: Given the absence of the conserved phenylalanine or tryptophan at the CDR3 end, a read error is likely. The chain joins TRBV7-9 to TRBJ1-2; 11 nucleotides align to TRBD1. The V gene end was trimmed by 7 bases and the J gene end by 6 bases; junction bases not matched to a gene: 7. Germline CDR1 reads SEHNR; CDR2 reads FQNEAQ (reference sequence). The CDR3 extends over 14 amino acids. CDR3 in DNA: TGTGCCAGCAAATGGGACAGGGGGTCTCATGGCTACACCTTA. Protein: CASKWDRGSHGYTL.